This T cell receptor beta chain came from a study of blood T cell repertoires in COVID-19. V shed 4 bases and J 7 bases; nucleotides not matched to a gene: 9. The CDR3 has 15 amino acids. The V gene's germline CDR1 is KGHSH and CDR2 LQKENI. Authors' analysis steps: Estimates of nucleated cell counts were drawn from the amplification of reference gene primers. This table comes from immunoSEQ multiplex PCR, and its TCRdb copy is limited to in-frame clones, with some not included. V and J calls and clone size are copied from that table; D and trimming were computed from the DNA. The sample consists of some 170,000 clones, roughly 87% of them appearing once.

The material sequenced was PBMCs or T cells enriched from blood (not recorded which). This receptor was obtained from a human donor with acute COVID-19. The donor label of this sample is uncertain. The rearrangement links TRBV18 to TRBJ1-2; 10 bases map to TRBD1. The CDR3 DNA reads TGTGCCAGCTCACTGGTTGTGACAGGGGGCTTTGGCTACACCTTC. Protein: CASSLVVTGGFGYTF.